This passage covers 7 T cell receptor beta chains from one sample sequenced in a study of long-term antiretroviral therapy in people with HIV. immunoSEQ v3.0 was run at survey level. The assay was immunoSEQ multiplex PCR, and TCRdb's table has in-frame clones only and misses some. The sample lists 34,000 or so clones, approximately 85% seen once, with 3.5% to 5% in the top ten. This sample comprised unsorted PBMCs, obtained approximately 3.5 years after starting antiretroviral therapy. The source is a man between 18 and 29 years old with HIV.

This clone was detected a few times. V and J are TRBV6-6 and TRBJ1-2; tentative D call: TRBD1 (6 bases). V lost 5 bases and J lost 6, with 13 bases in between. The CDR3 covers 13 residues. Germline assignment: CDR1 MNHNY and CDR2 SVGAGI (reference sequence). CDR3 nucleotides: TGTGCCAGCAGTCAACAGGGCGGAAATGGCTACACCTTC. Translation: CASSQQGGNGYTF.

The chain has TRBV28 and TRBJ1-1, with TRBD1 matching over 11 bases. V was pared by 8 bases and J by 3 bases, with 8 bases of the junction left unmatched. Germline V CDR1 and CDR2: MDHEN, SYDVKM. This CDR3 comprises 15 residues. The CDR3 bases are TGTGCCAGCTCACCTGGGGGACAGGGGGACACTGAAGCTTTCTTT. It codes for CASSPGGQGDTEAFF.

This chain links TRBV19 with TRBJ1-2; tentative D call: TRBD1 (5 bases). This CDR3 spans 18 amino acids. The V gene's germline CDR1 is LNHDA and CDR2 SQIVND (reference sequence). The ends were cut back, 4 bases at V and 2 bases at J, with 23 bases in the middle. CDR3 coding DNA: TGTGCCAGTAGTAATCGGGGCAGGGTCAGTGGTTTCAACTATGGCTACACCTTC. The encoded protein is CASSNRGRVSGFNYGYTF.

CDR3 sequence reads: CASTRTSGRASETQYF. CDR3 coding DNA: TGTGCCAGTACCCGGACTAGCGGGAGAGCCAGTGAGACCCAGTACTTC. The chain links TRBV19 to TRBJ2-5; 13 positions match TRBD2. V trimming: 7 bases; J trimming: 5 bases; junction bases outside the gene matches: 10. Germline V gene lookup returns CDR1 LNHDA and CDR2 SQIVND (reference sequence). This CDR3 has 16 amino acids.

The rearrangement joins TRBV5-1 to TRBJ2-7, with 8 nucleotides matching TRBD1. V gave up 0 bases and J gave up 3 bases; unmatched junction bases: 8. The CDR3 totals 16 residues. Germline V lookup: CDR1 SGHRS, CDR2 YFSETQ. CDR3 residues: CASSLVTGQGIYEQYF. The CDR3 DNA sequence: TGCGCCAGCAGCTTGGTTACAGGACAGGGAATCTACGAGCAGTACTTC.

The chain links TRBV11-2 to TRBJ2-7; weak D call: TRBD1 (7 bases). This CDR3 spans 16 amino acids. Germline V lookup: CDR1 SGHAT, CDR2 FQNNGV. The germline V and J ends were trimmed by 6 bases and 4 bases, with 22 bases remaining between them. The CDR3 DNA is TGTGCCAGCAGTCCCTTGTGGGAGGACAGGAGATACGAGCAGTACTTC. Protein sequence: CASSPLWEDRRYEQYF.

The chain recombines TRBV6-5 with TRBJ1-1; D possibly corresponds to TRBD1 (5 bases). This CDR3 is 15 amino acids long. The germline CDR1 and CDR2 sequences are MNHEY and SVGAGI. Trimming cost V 6 bases and J 1 base, with 15 bases left between them. This CDR3 is CASSLGGGGNTEAFF. The CDR3 DNA is TGTGCCAGCAGCCTCGGGGGGGGAGGGAACACTGAAGCTTTCTTT.